A single sample is the source of the 30 T cell receptor beta chains below, sequenced in a study of cytomegalovirus exposure and HLA in healthy donors. PCR primers comprised 60 Vbeta and 13 Jbeta primers. This table comes from immunoSEQ multiplex PCR, and its TCRdb copy is limited to in-frame clones, with some not included. The data hold over 150,000 clones, with roughly 76% observed a single time. Material: PBMCs. Receptors originate from a woman in her forties or fifties in good health and CMV-seronegative.

The V and J genes are TRBV6-1 and TRBJ1-5; D may be TRBD1 (6 bases). Trimming stripped 5 bases from V and 0 bases from J, with 8 bases between. From germline, CDR1 is MNHNS and CDR2 SASEGT. The CDR3 has 14 residues. CDR3 bases: TGTGCCAGCAGTCCGGACAGTAGCAATCAGCCCCAGCATTTT. Its translation is CASSPDSSNQPQHF.

The chain couples TRBV11-2 to TRBJ2-1, with D tentatively TRBD2 (6 bases). Germline loops: CDR1 SGHAT, CDR2 FQNNGV. V lost 3 bases to trimming and J lost 9 bases, with 9 bases between them. The CDR3 sequence is 12 residues long. Here the CDR3 DNA reads TGTGCCAGCAGCTTGTCCGGGAGTGAGCAGTTCTTC. Its protein product is CASSLSGSEQFF.

This chain links TRBV5-6 with TRBJ1-4; 10 nucleotides align to TRBD1. Germline-derived CDR1 and CDR2 are SGHDT and YYEEEE. V shed 2 bases and J 9 bases; nucleotides not matched to a gene: 10. The CDR3 is 16 amino acids. CDR3 sequence reads: CASSLGPGQGTKKLFF. The DNA of the CDR3 is TGTGCCAGCAGCTTAGGGCCGGGACAGGGGACTAAAAAACTGTTTTTT.

This rearrangement joins TRBV13 to TRBJ2-2, with 7 bases identical to TRBD1. V was pared by 4 bases and J by 5 bases, with 4 bases of the junction left unmatched. Per the germline V gene, CDR1 is PRHDT and CDR2 is FYEKMQ (reference sequence). This CDR3 is 14 amino acids long. Here the CDR3 reads CASSSSRGTGELFF. In DNA form, the CDR3 reads TGTGCCAGCAGCTCCTCCAGGGGGACCGGGGAGCTGTTTTTT.

J is TRBJ2-1 and V is TRBV4-2; D is ambiguous. The CDR3 consists of 15 residues. Looked up from germline, CDR1 is LGHNA and CDR2 is YNFKEQ. V was cut by 0 bases and J by 4 bases, with 10 bases left in between. CDR3 nucleotides: TGTGCCAGCAGCCAAGATAGTTCCGGGTACAATGAGCAGTTCTTC. Translating gives CASSQDSSGYNEQFF.

The table lists this clone with a few counts. The rearrangement links TRBV9 to TRBJ2-5, with 8 bases lining up with TRBD2. This CDR3 has 15 amino acids. With V trimmed by 0 bases and J by 3 bases, 4 bases remained unmatched. CDR1 is SGDLS and CDR2 is YYNGEE in the germline V gene. The CDR3 region is CASSVESSGKETQYF. CDR3 nucleotide sequence: TGTGCCAGCAGCGTAGAGAGTAGCGGGAAAGAGACCCAGTACTTC.

In this sample, this clone turned up a few times. The V call is TRBV7-6, the J call TRBJ2-7; D gene unclear. CDR1 is SGHVS and CDR2 is FNYEAQ in the germline V gene. The CDR3 is 12 residues long. Between the trimmed V and J ends, which lost 3 bases and 5 bases, there was a span of 8 bases. CDR3 protein: CASSLREDEQYF. The CDR3 DNA is TGTGCCAGCAGCTTGAGAGAGGACGAGCAGTACTTC.

The chain combines TRBV5-1 with TRBJ2-3, with D possibly being TRBD2 (6 bases). The V and J ends lost 0 bases and 4 bases respectively, with 9 bases between them. Per germline, CDR1 SGHRS and CDR2 YFSETQ. The CDR3 totals 14 residues. The CDR3 DNA is TGCGCCAGCAGCTTGGTGGCGGGATCAGATACGCAGTATTTT. Residues: CASSLVAGSDTQYF.

The chain combines TRBV11-2 with TRBJ2-5, with TRBD1 matching 7 bases. The end of the DNA fits TRBJ2-7 better, so the J call may be wrong. Germline assignment: CDR1 SGHAT and CDR2 FQNNGV. This CDR3 is built from 14 residues. In DNA, the CDR3 is TGTGCCAGCAGCTCCTCCGGGACAGACTACGAGCAGTACTTC. Protein sequence: CASSSSGTDYEQYF.

The chain recombines TRBV7-2 with TRBJ2-2; tentative D call: TRBD1 (5 bases). The ends were cut back, 2 bases at V and 6 bases at J, with 13 bases in the middle. Germline CDR1 and CDR2: SGHTA and FQGNSA. The CDR3 runs to 15 residues. The CDR3: CASSLQPTGSGELFF. The CDR3, as DNA: TGTGCCAGCAGCTTACAACCTACAGGCTCCGGGGAGCTGTTTTTT. Full variable domain (remainder filled in from reference TRBV7-2 and TRBJ2-2): GAGVSQSPSNKVTEKGKDVELRCDPISGHTALYWYRQSLGQGLEFLIYFQGNSAPDKSGLPSDRFSAERTGGSVSTLTIQRTQQEDSAVYLCASSLQPTGSGELFFGEGSRLTVL.

The chain uses TRBV28 and TRBJ1-1; maybe TRBD1 (5 bases). From germline, CDR1 is MDHEN and CDR2 SYDVKM. V was clipped by 7 bases and J by 5 bases, with 17 bases between them. The CDR3 is 14 residues long. CDR3 in amino acids: CASISTGWLTEAFF. In DNA form, the CDR3 reads TGTGCCAGCATTAGTACAGGATGGTTGACTGAAGCTTTCTTT.

V gene TRBV7-9 combines with J gene TRBJ2-5; TRBD2 matches at 10 bases. Germline lookup yields CDR1 SEHNR and CDR2 FQNEAQ (reference sequence). The trim removed 5 bases at V and 5 bases at J, leaving 8 bases unmatched. This CDR3 spans 15 amino acids. CDR3 sequence: CASSRGASGSETQYF. For the CDR3, the DNA is TGTGCCAGCAGCCGTGGGGCTAGCGGGAGTGAGACCCAGTACTTC.

The chain carries TRBV11-2 and TRBJ2-2, with 7 bases lining up with TRBD1. V trimming: 5 bases; J trimming: 4 bases; junction bases outside the gene matches: 7. Per the germline V gene, CDR1 is SGHAT and CDR2 is FQNNGV. The CDR3 length is 15 residues. CDR3 loop: CASSRDRLTTGELFF. The CDR3 DNA is TGTGCCAGCAGCCGGGACAGACTAACCACCGGGGAGCTGTTTTTT.

This clone was seen once. This chain joins TRBV7-2 and TRBJ2-1; D gene unclear. This CDR3 is built from 13 residues. Germline loops: CDR1 SGHTA, CDR2 FQGNSA. Trimming took off 1 base at V and 4 bases at J, with 5 bases between the two ends. Here the CDR3 DNA reads TGTGCCAGCAGCTTAGAACTTTACAATGAGCAGTTCTTC. This codes for CASSLELYNEQFF.

The chain combines TRBV11-2 with TRBJ2-7, with 11 nucleotides matching TRBD2. V lost 5 bases to trimming and J lost 4 bases; unmatched junction nucleotides: 7. From germline, CDR1 is SGHAT and CDR2 FQNNGV. The CDR3 sequence is 15 residues long. The CDR3 spells CASSPSLAGGYEQYF. The CDR3 DNA sequence: TGTGCCAGCAGCCCCTCGTTAGCGGGAGGGTACGAGCAGTACTTC.

This clone has just a few counts. This sequence joins TRBV27 and TRBJ1-2; 7 nucleotides match TRBD1. The V segment lost 8 bases and the J segment 5 bases; nucleotides outside the gene matches: 5. The CDR3 contains 12 residues. CDR1 is MNHEY, CDR2 SMNVEV, per germline (reference sequence). CDR3 DNA: TGTGCCAGCTATGACAGGGTATATGGCTACACCTTC. Its protein is CASYDRVYGYTF.

The J gene is TRBJ1-1, the V gene TRBV10-3; possible D gene TRBD1, 5 bases. CDR3 size: 12 residues. V was clipped by 0 bases and J by 7 bases, with 6 bases between them. CDR1 and CDR2 from the germline V gene are ENHRY and SYGVKD. This CDR3 is CAISESTGEAFF. CDR3 DNA: TGTGCCATCAGTGAGTCAACAGGTGAAGCTTTCTTT.

The chain carries TRBV7-2 and TRBJ2-5, with TRBD2 matching over 12 bases. The germline CDR1 and CDR2 sequences are SGHTA and FQGNSA. This CDR3 is 16 amino acids long. J gave up 2 bases and V 5 bases, and 6 bases lay outside the gene matches. For the CDR3, the DNA is TGTGCCAGCAGCCTCGGACTAGCGGGAATTCAAGAGACCCAGTACTTC. Protein sequence: CASSLGLAGIQETQYF.

V gene TRBV5-1 combines with J gene TRBJ2-2, with 13 positions matching TRBD2. There are 17 residues in the CDR3. V gave up 4 bases and J gave up 4 bases; unmatched junction bases: 7. CDR1 SGHRS and CDR2 YFSETQ come from the germline V gene. CDR3 bases: TGCGCCAGCAGCCCGAGAGGGACTAGCGGGGCCACCGGGGAGCTGTTTTTT. This encodes CASSPRGTSGATGELFF.

Only one count was recorded for this clone. The CDR3 bases are TGTGCCAGCAGCCAAGGATACAGGGGATCGTACGAGCAGTACTTC. This encodes CASSQGYRGSYEQYF. The V call is TRBV4-2, the J call TRBJ2-7, with 7 bases matching TRBD1. CDR1 and CDR2 (germline): LGHNA, YNFKEQ. The V segment lost 1 base and the J segment 4 bases; nucleotides outside the gene matches: 7. The CDR3 loop spans 15 amino acids.

This chain uses TRBV5-6 with TRBJ2-3, with a possible D match to TRBD2 (6 bases). Trimming pared 0 bases from V and 4 bases from J, leaving 6 bases between. This CDR3 is 13 amino acids long. CDR1 SGHDT and CDR2 YYEEEE come from the germline V gene. DNA for the CDR3: TGTGCCAGCAGCTTGGGGGGGGCAGATACGCAGTATTTT. Protein product: CASSLGGADTQYF.

The chain links TRBV30 to TRBJ1-2; 8 bases agree with TRBD1. J gave up 3 bases and V 1 base, and 4 bases lay outside the gene matches. This CDR3 contains 14 residues. Germline CDR1 and CDR2: GTSNPN and SVGIG (reference sequence). CDR3 residues: CAWSAKGQDYGYTF. The DNA for the CDR3 is TGTGCCTGGAGTGCCAAGGGACAGGACTATGGCTACACCTTC.

The J gene is TRBJ1-2, the V gene TRBV7-2; D gene ambiguous. Germline loops: CDR1 SGHTA, CDR2 FQGNSA. With 2 bases removed from V and 4 bases from J, the gap between germline ends came to 8 bases. The CDR3 has 13 residues. Here the CDR3 DNA reads TGTGCCAGCAGCTTATCTCGGGGCTATGGCTACACCTTC. This gives the protein CASSLSRGYGYTF.

The chain employs TRBV28 and TRBJ2-2; TRBD2 matches at 9 bases. The CDR3 is made up of 17 amino acids. V was pared by 6 bases and J by 3 bases, with 11 bases of the junction left unmatched. Germline CDR1 MDHEN, CDR2 SYDVKM. CDR3 DNA: TGTGCCAGCAGCACCCCGATAGCGGGAGCGTACACCGGGGAGCTGTTTTTT. Translating it yields CASSTPIAGAYTGELFF.

The genes are TRBV7-2 and TRBJ2-1; D might be TRBD1 (6 bases). In germline, CDR1 is SGHTA, CDR2 FQGNSA. V lost 4 bases to trimming and J lost 8 bases, with 15 bases between them. The CDR3 totals 14 residues. DNA for the CDR3: TGTGCCAGCAGCTCGGGACAACCCCCCGATGAGCAGTTCTTC. Its protein is CASSSGQPPDEQFF.

The V gene is TRBV2, the J gene TRBJ1-2; 12 bases align to TRBD1. The CDR3 length is 16 residues. The V gene end was trimmed by 6 bases and the J gene end by 4 bases; junction bases not matched to a gene: 9. Germline V gene data show CDR1 as SNHLY and CDR2 as FYNNEI. The CDR3 protein is CASSRDRGRWAYGYTF. CDR3 in DNA: TGTGCCAGCAGCCGGGACAGGGGGCGGTGGGCCTATGGCTACACCTTC.

The V gene is TRBV4-1, the J gene TRBJ2-2; D is possibly TRBD2 (7 bases). Deletions cut 2 bases from V and 6 bases from J, with 22 bases between. In germline, CDR1 is MGHRA, CDR2 YSYEKL. CDR3 length equals 18 residues. DNA for the CDR3: TGCGCCAGCAGCCAATCCCGTGGGGGGGGGCGTGAGGCCGGGGAGCTGTTTTTT. This sequence encodes CASSQSRGGGREAGELFF.

V gene TRBV7-2 combines with J gene TRBJ1-1, with D unresolved. Germline V gives CDR1 SGHTA, CDR2 FQGNSA. The V gene lost 3 bases and the J gene lost 10 bases, with 15 bases spanning the gap. The CDR3 sequence is 13 residues long. CDR3 protein: CASSFGPGRGAFF. CDR3 bases: TGTGCCAGCAGCTTTGGGCCGGGGAGAGGAGCTTTCTTT.

The CDR3 DNA reads TGTGCCACCGCGGGTCCCTCCCATGGTGGCTACACCTTC. Translation gives CATAGPSHGGYTF. The chain employs TRBV28 and TRBJ1-2; D unresolved. This CDR3 contains 13 residues. Per the germline V gene, CDR1 is MDHEN and CDR2 is SYDVKM. V lost 10 bases and J lost 7, with 19 bases in between.

This chain links TRBV6-1 with TRBJ1-2; tentatively, D is TRBD1 (6 bases). Germline V lookup: CDR1 MNHNS, CDR2 SASEGT. V was clipped by 5 bases and J by 2 bases, with 9 bases between them. The CDR3 runs to 13 residues. In nucleotides, the CDR3 is TGTGCCAGCAGTTTCGACAGGAACTATGGCTACACCTTC. It codes for CASSFDRNYGYTF.